The T cell receptor beta chain under discussion was sequenced for a study of shared clonotypes between healthy human individuals. Naive CD4+ cells were CD45RA-selected; the remaining cells were memory. About this clone itself: Its antigen remains unknown.

Assay used: immunoSEQ multiplex PCR; TCRdb lists only in-frame clones, some missing. This sample yields around 180,000 clones, of which approximately 95% are seen a single time; 0.067% belongs to the top ten. CDR1 and CDR2 (germline): MNHEY, SMNVEV (reference sequence). CDR3 length equals 17 residues. Germline trimming cut 5 bases from V and 5 bases from J; bases unmatched to any gene: 13. Overall study findings and caveats: Shared across a few donors were around 4.7% of the naive CD4 clonotypes. Investigators collected only blood, and repertoires in tissues likely differ. The authors expected sequencing depth to affect clonotype sharing among donors.

Sequencing input: naive CD4+ T cells sorted from blood. The subset denotes: CD45RA+ positively selected. The V call is TRBV27, the J call TRBJ2-7, with TRBD1 identical over 12 bases. The sequence was collected from a woman aged 25 to 39 in good health. CDR3 in DNA: TGTGCCAGCAGTCGCCTTAATCCGGGACAGGGGGCGGACGAGCAGTACTTC. Its translation: CASSRLNPGQGADEQYF.